The clone carrying this T cell receptor beta chain appeared a single time. Participant ages covered roughly 18 to 89 years across 24 US areas. The V gene lost 1 base and the J gene lost 7 bases, with 13 bases spanning the gap. The CDR3 spans 14 residues. Germline V lookup: CDR1 ENHRY, CDR2 SYGVKD. In the original processing: Estimates of nucleated cell counts were drawn from the amplification of reference gene primers. The data were produced by immunoSEQ multiplex PCR, yet TCRdb's version contains in-frame clones alone and is incomplete. For V, J and clone size, that table is used; D and trimming come from the DNA. The sample lists about 210,000 clones; 87% were seen once. This specimen belongs to a study of blood T cell repertoires in COVID-19. Whole-study context: T cells, B-cell-depleted T cells, or PBMCs provided the cDNA or gDNA that served as material.

The receptor was isolated from a man aged 25-45 years in a cohort exposed to, infected with or recovered from COVID-19 (not recorded which). Sequencing was performed on PBMCs or T cells enriched from blood (not recorded which). The chain combines TRBV10-3 with TRBJ1-2, with D perhaps TRBD1 (5 bases). The CDR3 spells CAISEFPPGGGYTF. The CDR3 DNA reads as TGTGCCATCAGTGAGTTTCCCCCCGGGGGTGGCTACACCTTC.